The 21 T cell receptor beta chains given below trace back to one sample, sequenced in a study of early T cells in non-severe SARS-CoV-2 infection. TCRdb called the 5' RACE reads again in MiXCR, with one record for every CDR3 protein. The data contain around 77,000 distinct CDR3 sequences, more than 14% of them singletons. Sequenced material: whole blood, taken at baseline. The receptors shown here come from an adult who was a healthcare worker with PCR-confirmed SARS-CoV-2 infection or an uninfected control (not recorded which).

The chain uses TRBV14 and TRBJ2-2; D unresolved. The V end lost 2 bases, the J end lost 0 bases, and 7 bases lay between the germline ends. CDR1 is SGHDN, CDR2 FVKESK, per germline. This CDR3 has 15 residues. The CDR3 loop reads CASSQSHTNTGELFF. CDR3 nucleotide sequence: TGTGCCAGCAGCCAATCTCATACGAACACCGGGGAGCTGTTTTTT.

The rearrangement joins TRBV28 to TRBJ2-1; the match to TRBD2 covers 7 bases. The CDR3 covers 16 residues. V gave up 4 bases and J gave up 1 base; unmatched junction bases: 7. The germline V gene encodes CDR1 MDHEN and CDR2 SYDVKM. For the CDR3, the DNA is TGTGCCAGCAGTTCGGGAAAAGCGGGGTCCTACAATGAGCAGTTCTTC. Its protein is CASSSGKAGSYNEQFF.

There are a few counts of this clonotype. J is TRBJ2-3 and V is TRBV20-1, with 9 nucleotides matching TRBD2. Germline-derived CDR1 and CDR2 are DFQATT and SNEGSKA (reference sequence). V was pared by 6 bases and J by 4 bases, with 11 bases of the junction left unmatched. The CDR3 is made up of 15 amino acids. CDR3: CSARRGGRAPDTQYF. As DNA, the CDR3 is TGCAGTGCCAGACGTGGCGGGAGGGCCCCAGATACGCAGTATTTT.

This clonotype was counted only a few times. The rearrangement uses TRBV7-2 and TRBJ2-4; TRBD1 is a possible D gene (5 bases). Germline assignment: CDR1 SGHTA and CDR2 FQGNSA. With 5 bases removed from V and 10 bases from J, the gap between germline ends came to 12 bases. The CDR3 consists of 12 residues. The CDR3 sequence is CASSPRAGIQYF. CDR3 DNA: TGTGCCAGCAGCCCCCGGGCAGGGATTCAGTACTTC.

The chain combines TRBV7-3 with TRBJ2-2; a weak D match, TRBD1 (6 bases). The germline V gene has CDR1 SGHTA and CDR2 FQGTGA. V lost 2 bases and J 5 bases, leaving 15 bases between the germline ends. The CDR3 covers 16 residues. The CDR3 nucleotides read TGTGCCAGCAGCTTATGGGGCAGGGGATTTACCGGGGAGCTGTTTTTT. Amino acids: CASSLWGRGFTGELFF. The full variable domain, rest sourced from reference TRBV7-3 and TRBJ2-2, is GAGVSQTPSNKVTEKGKYVELRCDPISGHTALYWYRQSLGQGPEFLIYFQGTGAADDSGLPNDRFFAVRPEGSVSTLKIQRTERGDSAVYLCASSLWGRGFTGELFFGEGSRLTVL.

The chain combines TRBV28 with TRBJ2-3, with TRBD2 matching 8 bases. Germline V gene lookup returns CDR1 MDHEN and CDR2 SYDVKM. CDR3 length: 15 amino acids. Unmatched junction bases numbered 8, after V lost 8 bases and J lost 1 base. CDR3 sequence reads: CASHRGGVGTDTQYF. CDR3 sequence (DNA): TGTGCCAGCCACCGGGGGGGCGTAGGCACAGATACGCAGTATTTT. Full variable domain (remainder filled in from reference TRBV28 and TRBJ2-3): DVKVTQSSRYLVKRTGEKVFLECVQDMDHENMFWYRQDPGLGLRLIYFSYDVKMKEKGDIPEGYSVSREKKERFSLILESASTNQTSMYLCASHRGGVGTDTQYFGPGTRLTVL.

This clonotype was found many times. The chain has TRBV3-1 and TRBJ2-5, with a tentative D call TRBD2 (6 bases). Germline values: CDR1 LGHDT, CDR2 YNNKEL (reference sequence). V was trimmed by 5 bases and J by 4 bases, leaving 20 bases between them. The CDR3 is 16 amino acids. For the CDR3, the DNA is TGTGCCAGCAGCGCCGGCACTAGCTGGGGCAGAGAGACCCAGTACTTC. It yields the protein CASSAGTSWGRETQYF.

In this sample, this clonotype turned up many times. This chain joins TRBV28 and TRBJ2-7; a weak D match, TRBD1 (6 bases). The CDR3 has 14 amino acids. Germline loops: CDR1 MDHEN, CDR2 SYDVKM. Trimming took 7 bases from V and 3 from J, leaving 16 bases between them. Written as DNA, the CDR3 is TGTGCCAGCATAGATCAGGGGAACCTCTACGAGCAGTACTTC. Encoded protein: CASIDQGNLYEQYF.

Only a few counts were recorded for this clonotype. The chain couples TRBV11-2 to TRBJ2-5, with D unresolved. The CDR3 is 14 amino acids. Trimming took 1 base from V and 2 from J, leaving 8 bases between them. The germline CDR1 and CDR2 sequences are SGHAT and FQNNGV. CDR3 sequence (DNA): TGTGCCAGCAGCTTAGCAGGCCCTCAAGAGACCCAGTACTTC. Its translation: CASSLAGPQETQYF.

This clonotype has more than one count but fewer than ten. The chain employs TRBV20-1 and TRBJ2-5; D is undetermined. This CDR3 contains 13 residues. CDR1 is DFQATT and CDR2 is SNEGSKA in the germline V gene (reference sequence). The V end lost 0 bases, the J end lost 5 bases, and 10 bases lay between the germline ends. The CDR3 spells CSARDYSKETQYF. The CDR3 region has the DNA TGCAGTGCTAGAGATTACAGTAAGGAGACCCAGTACTTC.

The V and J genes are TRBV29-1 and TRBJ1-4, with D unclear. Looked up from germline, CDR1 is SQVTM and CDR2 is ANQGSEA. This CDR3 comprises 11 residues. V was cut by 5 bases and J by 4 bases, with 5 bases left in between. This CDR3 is CSVKYNEKLFF. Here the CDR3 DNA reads TGCAGCGTTAAGTATAATGAAAAACTGTTTTTT. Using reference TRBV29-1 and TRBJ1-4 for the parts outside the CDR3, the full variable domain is SAVISQKPSRDICQRGTSLTIQCQVDSQVTMMFWYRQQPGQSLTLIATANQGSEATYESGFVIDKFPISRPNLTFSTLTVSNMSPEDSSIYLCSVKYNEKLFFGSGTQLSVL.

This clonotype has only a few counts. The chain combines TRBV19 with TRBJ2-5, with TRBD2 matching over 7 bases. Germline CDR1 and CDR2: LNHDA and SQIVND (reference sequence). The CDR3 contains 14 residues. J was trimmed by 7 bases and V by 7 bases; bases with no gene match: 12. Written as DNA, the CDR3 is TGTGCCAGTACCCCGGGGGGAATTTGGTCGACCCAGTACTTC. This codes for CASTPGGIWSTQYF.

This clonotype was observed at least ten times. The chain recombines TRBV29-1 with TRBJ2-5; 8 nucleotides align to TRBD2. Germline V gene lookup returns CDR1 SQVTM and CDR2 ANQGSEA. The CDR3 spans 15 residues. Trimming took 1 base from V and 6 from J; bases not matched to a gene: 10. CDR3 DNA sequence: TGCAGCGTTGAAGCAAGGATAGCGGGATTGAAGACCCAGTACTTC. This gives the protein CSVEARIAGLKTQYF. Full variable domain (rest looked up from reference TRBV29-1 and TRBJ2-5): SAVISQKPSRDICQRGTSLTIQCQVDSQVTMMFWYRQQPGQSLTLIATANQGSEATYESGFVIDKFPISRPNLTFSTLTVSNMSPEDSSIYLCSVEARIAGLKTQYFGPGTRLLVL.

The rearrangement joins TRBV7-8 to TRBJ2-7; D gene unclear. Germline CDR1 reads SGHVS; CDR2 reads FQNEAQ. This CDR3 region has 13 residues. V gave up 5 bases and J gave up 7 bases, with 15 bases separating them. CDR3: CASSVSLPGEQYF. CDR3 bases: TGTGCCAGCAGCGTCAGCCTGCCTGGGGAGCAGTACTTC.

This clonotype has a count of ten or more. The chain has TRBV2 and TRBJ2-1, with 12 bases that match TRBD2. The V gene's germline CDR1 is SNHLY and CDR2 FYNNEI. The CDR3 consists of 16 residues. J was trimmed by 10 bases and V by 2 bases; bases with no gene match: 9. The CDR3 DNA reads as TGTGCCAGCAGTGAATTGAGACTAGCGGGAGCAGGAGAGCAGTTCTTC. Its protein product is CASSELRLAGAGEQFF.

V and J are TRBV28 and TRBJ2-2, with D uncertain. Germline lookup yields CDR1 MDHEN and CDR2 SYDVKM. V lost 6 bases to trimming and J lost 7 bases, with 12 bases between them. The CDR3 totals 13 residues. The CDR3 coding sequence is TGTGCCAGCAGATGGGGAACTGGCGGGGAGCTGTTTTTT. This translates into CASRWGTGGELFF.

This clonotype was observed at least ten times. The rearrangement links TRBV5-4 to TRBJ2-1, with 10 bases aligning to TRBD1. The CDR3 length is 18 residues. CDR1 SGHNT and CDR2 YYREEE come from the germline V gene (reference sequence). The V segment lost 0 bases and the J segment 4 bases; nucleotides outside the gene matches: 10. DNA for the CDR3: TGTGCCAGCAGCTTGGGGGATCCGGGACAGGGGTTTTACAATGAGCAGTTCTTC. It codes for CASSLGDPGQGFYNEQFF.

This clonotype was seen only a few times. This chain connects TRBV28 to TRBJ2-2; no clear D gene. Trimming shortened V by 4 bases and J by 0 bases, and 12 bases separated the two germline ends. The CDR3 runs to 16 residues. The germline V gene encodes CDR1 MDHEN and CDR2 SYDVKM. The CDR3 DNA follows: TGTGCCAGCAGTTCGCGGACGGAACCGAACACCGGGGAGCTGTTTTTT. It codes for CASSSRTEPNTGELFF.

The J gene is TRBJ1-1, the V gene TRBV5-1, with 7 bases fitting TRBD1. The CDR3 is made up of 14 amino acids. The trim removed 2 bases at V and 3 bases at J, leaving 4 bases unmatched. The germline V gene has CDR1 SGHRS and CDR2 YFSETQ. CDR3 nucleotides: TGCGCCAGCAGCTTTCAGGGGGAGGACACTGAAGCTTTCTTT. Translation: CASSFQGEDTEAFF.

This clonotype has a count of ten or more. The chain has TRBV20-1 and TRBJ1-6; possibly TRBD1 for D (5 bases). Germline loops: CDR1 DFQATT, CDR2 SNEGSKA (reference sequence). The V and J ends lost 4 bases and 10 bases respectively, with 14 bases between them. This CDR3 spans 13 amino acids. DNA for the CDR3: TGCAGTGCTACCCGGGCTCGGGACTCACCCCTCCACTTT. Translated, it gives CSATRARDSPLHF.

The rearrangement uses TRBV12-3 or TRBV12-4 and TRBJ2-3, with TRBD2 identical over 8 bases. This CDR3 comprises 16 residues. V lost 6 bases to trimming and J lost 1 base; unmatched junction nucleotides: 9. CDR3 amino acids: CASSLPGLDRTDTQYF. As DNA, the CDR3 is TGTGCCAGCAGCCTTCCGGGACTAGACCGCACAGATACGCAGTATTTT.